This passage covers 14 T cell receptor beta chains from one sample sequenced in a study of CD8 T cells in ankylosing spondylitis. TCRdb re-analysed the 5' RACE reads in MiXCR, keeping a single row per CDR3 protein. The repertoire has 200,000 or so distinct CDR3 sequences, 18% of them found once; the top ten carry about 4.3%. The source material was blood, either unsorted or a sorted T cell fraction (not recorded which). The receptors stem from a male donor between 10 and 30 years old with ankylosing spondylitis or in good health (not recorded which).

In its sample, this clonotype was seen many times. The CDR3 sequence is CASSLGSASGRASTEQYF. The CDR3 coding sequence is TGTGCCAGCAGCTTAGGCTCGGCTAGCGGGAGGGCCTCAACCGAGCAGTACTTC. The chain recombines TRBV7-2 with TRBJ2-7, with 12 bases aligning to TRBD2. V was clipped by 1 base and J by 6 bases; unmatched bases: 13. The V gene's germline CDR1 is SGHTA and CDR2 FQGNSA. The CDR3 is 18 amino acids. The variable domain in full, with the rest retrieved from reference TRBV7-2 and TRBJ2-7, is GAGVSQSPSNKVTEKGKDVELRCDPISGHTALYWYRQSLGQGLEFLIYFQGNSAPDKSGLPSDRFSAERTGGSVSTLTIQRTQQEDSAVYLCASSLGSASGRASTEQYFGPGTRLTVT.

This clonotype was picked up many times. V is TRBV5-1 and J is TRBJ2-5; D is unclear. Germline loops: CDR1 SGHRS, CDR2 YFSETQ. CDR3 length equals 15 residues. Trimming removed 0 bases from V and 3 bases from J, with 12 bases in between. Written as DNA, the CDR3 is TGCGCCAGCAGCTTGGAAGGACGAGCAGAAGAGACCCAGTACTTC. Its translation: CASSLEGRAEETQYF.

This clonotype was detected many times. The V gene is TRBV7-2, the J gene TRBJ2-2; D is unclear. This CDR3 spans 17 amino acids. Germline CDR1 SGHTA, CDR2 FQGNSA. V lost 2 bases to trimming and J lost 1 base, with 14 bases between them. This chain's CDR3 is CASSLSMPRQNTGELFF. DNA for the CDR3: TGTGCCAGCAGCTTATCAATGCCCAGACAGAACACCGGGGAGCTGTTTTTT.

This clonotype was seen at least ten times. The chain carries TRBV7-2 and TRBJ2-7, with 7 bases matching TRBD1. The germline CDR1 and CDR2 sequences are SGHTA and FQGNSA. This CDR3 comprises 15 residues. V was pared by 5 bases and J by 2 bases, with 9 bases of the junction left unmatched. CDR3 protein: CASSHRTGLAYEQYF. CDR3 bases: TGTGCCAGCAGCCATAGGACAGGCTTGGCCTACGAGCAGTACTTC.

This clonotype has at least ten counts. The DNA of the CDR3 is TGCAGCGTTTCTACAGGATTAGATACGCAGTATTTT. Translation gives CSVSTGLDTQYF. The chain combines TRBV29-1 with TRBJ2-3; maybe TRBD1 (5 bases). Trimming removed 5 bases at V and 5 bases at J, with 11 bases between. The CDR3 runs 12 residues. Germline V CDR1 and CDR2: SQVTM, ANQGSEA.

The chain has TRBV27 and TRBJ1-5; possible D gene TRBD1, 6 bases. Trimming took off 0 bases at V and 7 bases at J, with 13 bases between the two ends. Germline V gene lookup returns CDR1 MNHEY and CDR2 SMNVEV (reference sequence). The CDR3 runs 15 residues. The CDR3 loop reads CASSLSWGPGQPQHF. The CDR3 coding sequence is TGTGCCAGCAGTTTATCCTGGGGGCCGGGACAGCCCCAGCATTTT.

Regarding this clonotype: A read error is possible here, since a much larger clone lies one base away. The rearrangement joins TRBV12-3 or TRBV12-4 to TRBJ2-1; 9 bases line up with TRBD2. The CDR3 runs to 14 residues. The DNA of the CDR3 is TGTGCCAGCAAACTAGCGGGCAAAAACAATGACCAGTTCTTC. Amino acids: CASKLAGKNNDQFF.

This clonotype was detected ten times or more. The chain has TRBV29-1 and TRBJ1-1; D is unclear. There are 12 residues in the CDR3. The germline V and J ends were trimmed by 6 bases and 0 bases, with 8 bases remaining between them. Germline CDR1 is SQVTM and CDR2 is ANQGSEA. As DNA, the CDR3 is TGCAGCGTCAACGGAATGAACACTGAAGCTTTCTTT. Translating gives CSVNGMNTEAFF.

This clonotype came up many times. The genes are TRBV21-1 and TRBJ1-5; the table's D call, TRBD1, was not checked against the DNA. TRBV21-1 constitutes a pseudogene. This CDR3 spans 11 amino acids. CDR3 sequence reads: CASIQGQPQHF. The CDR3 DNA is TGTGCCAGCATCCAGGGGCAGCCCCAGCATTTT.

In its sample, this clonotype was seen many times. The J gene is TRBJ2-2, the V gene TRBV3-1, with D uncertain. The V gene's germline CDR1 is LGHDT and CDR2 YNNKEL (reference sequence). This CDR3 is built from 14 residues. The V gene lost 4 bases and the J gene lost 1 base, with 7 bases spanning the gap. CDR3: CASSRGLNTGELFF. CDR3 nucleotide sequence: TGTGCCAGCAGCCGTGGCCTGAACACCGGGGAGCTGTTTTTT.

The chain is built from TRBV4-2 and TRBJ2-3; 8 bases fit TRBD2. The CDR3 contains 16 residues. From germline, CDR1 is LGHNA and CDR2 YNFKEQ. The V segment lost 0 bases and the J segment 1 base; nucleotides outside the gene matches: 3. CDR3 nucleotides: TGTGCCAGCAGCCAAGATGGAGCGGGAGGCACAGATACGCAGTATTTT. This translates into CASSQDGAGGTDTQYF.

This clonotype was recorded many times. The CDR3 protein is CASTGTQSSGSPTDTQYF. For the CDR3, the DNA is TGCGCTAGTACCGGGACACAGTCTAGCGGGAGTCCCACAGATACGCAGTATTTT. J is TRBJ2-3 and V is TRBV4-1; 10 nucleotides agree with TRBD2. Germline V lookup: CDR1 MGHRA, CDR2 YSYEKL. This CDR3 has 18 amino acids.

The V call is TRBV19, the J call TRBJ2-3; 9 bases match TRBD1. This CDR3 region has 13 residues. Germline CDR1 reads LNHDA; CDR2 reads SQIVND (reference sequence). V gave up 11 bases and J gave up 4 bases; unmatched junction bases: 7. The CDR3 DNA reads TGTGCCGCGAACAGGGGGCGAGCAGATACGCAGTATTTT. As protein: CAANRGRADTQYF.

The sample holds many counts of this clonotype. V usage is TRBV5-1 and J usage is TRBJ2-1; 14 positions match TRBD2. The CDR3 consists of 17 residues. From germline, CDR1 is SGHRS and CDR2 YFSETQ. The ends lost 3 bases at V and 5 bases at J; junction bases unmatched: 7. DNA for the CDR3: TGCGCCAGCAGCTCAGGACTAGCGGGAGGCCTTAACAATGAGCAGTTCTTC. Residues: CASSSGLAGGLNNEQFF.